A single sample is the source of the 18 T cell receptor beta chains below, sequenced in a study of T cells in Graves' hyperthyroidism and ophthalmopathy. TCR beta CDR3 sequences were amplified from RNA transcripts. TCR CDR3 underwent first-round RT-PCR with the HTBI primer set. MiXCR, applied by TCRdb to the multiplex PCR reads, yields one record per CDR3 protein. This table has about 270,000 distinct CDR3 sequences, roughly 22% appearing once. The sample comprised blood. All receptors come from a man aged 25-45 years with Graves' ophthalmopathy.

The chain recombines TRBV20-1 with TRBJ2-7; D unclear. Germline loops: CDR1 DFQATT, CDR2 SNEGSKA (reference sequence). V was trimmed by 0 bases and J by 2 bases, leaving 8 bases between them. This CDR3 is built from 13 residues. Here the CDR3 reads CSARDASTYEQYF. DNA for the CDR3: TGCAGTGCTAGAGATGCGTCTACCTACGAGCAGTACTTC.

The sample holds many counts of this clonotype. The rearrangement links TRBV27 to TRBJ2-1, with D perhaps matching TRBD2 (5 bases). Trimming removed 3 bases from V and 7 bases from J, with 10 bases in between. Germline V gene sequence: CDR1 MNHEY, CDR2 SMNVEV (reference sequence). The CDR3 covers 13 residues. CDR3 DNA sequence: TGTGCCAGCAGTTTCGCGGGCGGGAATGAGCAGTTCTTC. Protein: CASSFAGGNEQFF.

This clonotype was observed a few times. The V and J genes are TRBV28 and TRBJ1-6; no clear D gene. CDR1 and CDR2 from the germline V gene are MDHEN and SYDVKM. The CDR3 is 13 amino acids. V was trimmed by 10 bases and J by 0 bases, leaving 7 bases between them. CDR3 sequence: CATRSSYNSPLHF. The CDR3 nucleotides are TGTGCCACTCGGAGCTCCTATAATTCACCCCTCCACTTT.

The chain recombines TRBV7-6 with TRBJ2-4; the D gene is possibly TRBD1 (6 bases). The germline V and J ends were trimmed by 2 bases and 8 bases, with 16 bases remaining between them. CDR1 and CDR2 (germline): SGHVS, FNYEAQ. The CDR3 consists of 15 residues. For the CDR3, the DNA is TGTGCCAGCAGCTTAAAGGGCAGGGGCGTCGACATTCAGTACTTC. It is translated as CASSLKGRGVDIQYF.

The chain couples TRBV7-3 to TRBJ1-5; D may be TRBD1 (6 bases). CDR3 length: 13 amino acids. Germline CDR1 and CDR2: SGHTA and FQGTGA. Trimming removed 5 bases from V and 4 bases from J, with 9 bases in between. The CDR3 protein is CASSKDRNQPQHF. As DNA, the CDR3 is TGTGCCAGCAGCAAAGACAGGAATCAGCCCCAGCATTTT. The full variable domain, rest sourced from reference TRBV7-3 and TRBJ1-5, is GAGVSQTPSNKVTEKGKYVELRCDPISGHTALYWYRQSLGQGPEFLIYFQGTGAADDSGLPNDRFFAVRPEGSVSTLKIQRTERGDSAVYLCASSKDRNQPQHFGDGTRLSIL.

At least ten counts were recorded for this clonotype. The rearrangement links TRBV9 to TRBJ2-7, with D possibly being TRBD2 (6 bases). Germline V gene sequence: CDR1 SGDLS, CDR2 YYNGEE. This CDR3 has 14 amino acids. V shed 1 base and J shed 0 bases, with 8 bases lying between them. The CDR3 DNA is TGTGCCAGCAGCGTATTCGGGAGCTCCTACGAGCAGTACTTC. Protein: CASSVFGSSYEQYF.

This clonotype was counted many times. The chain employs TRBV6-1 and TRBJ2-7; tentative D call: TRBD2 (6 bases). CDR3 size: 15 residues. Germline-derived CDR1 and CDR2 are MNHNS and SASEGT. The V and J ends lost 8 bases and 5 bases respectively, with 22 bases between them. In DNA, the CDR3 is TGTGCCAGCGAATCCGGACCGCGGGAAGGGAACGAGCAGTACTTC. Its protein product is CASESGPREGNEQYF.

The sample holds a few counts of this clonotype. The V call is TRBV6-1, the J call TRBJ1-5; 10 bases align to TRBD1. The junction had 11 bases not matched to a gene; V was cut back by 6 bases and J by 9 bases. The CDR3 covers 15 residues. Germline-derived CDR1 and CDR2 are MNHNS and SASEGT. DNA of the CDR3: TGTGCCAGCAGACCCTCCGGGACAGGGGTTACGCCCCAGCATTTT. It is translated as CASRPSGTGVTPQHF.

The J gene is TRBJ2-3, the V gene TRBV19; tentative D call: TRBD1 (6 bases). V dropped 3 bases and J dropped 1 base, with 11 bases sitting between them. In germline, CDR1 is LNHDA, CDR2 SQIVND (reference sequence). This CDR3 region has 15 residues. Here the CDR3 reads CASSIGGAGTDTQYF. CDR3 nucleotides: TGTGCCAGTAGTATTGGGGGCGCGGGCACAGATACGCAGTATTTT.

The chain links TRBV20-1 to TRBJ1-4, with a tentative D call TRBD1 (5 bases). Trimming pared 1 base from V and 3 bases from J, leaving 12 bases between. Germline CDR1 is DFQATT and CDR2 is SNEGSKA (reference sequence). The CDR3 has 15 amino acids. The CDR3 spells CSARARGAANEKLFF. DNA for the CDR3: TGCAGTGCTAGAGCTCGAGGGGCGGCTAATGAAAAACTGTTTTTT.

This clonotype was counted a few times. This rearrangement joins TRBV20-1 to TRBJ1-2, with D tentatively TRBD1 (6 bases). The germline V gene has CDR1 DFQATT and CDR2 SNEGSKA (reference sequence). Trimming cost V 6 bases and J 8 bases, with 10 bases left between them. The length of the CDR3 is 10 residues. The CDR3 sequence is CSATGGGYTF. The CDR3, as DNA: TGCAGTGCCACGGGGGGCGGCTACACCTTC.

This clonotype was seen a handful of times. The CDR3 nucleotides read TGCGCCAGCAGCCAAGAATTGAGGAATGAGCAGTTCTTC. Encoded protein: CASSQELRNEQFF. This chain uses TRBV4-1 with TRBJ2-1, with D hard to call. The CDR3 spans 13 residues. Germline assignment: CDR1 MGHRA and CDR2 YSYEKL. Trimming removed 0 bases at V and 7 bases at J, with 7 bases between.

This clonotype occurred many times. The genes are TRBV3-1 and TRBJ1-5; TRBD1 might be the D (5 bases). Germline-derived CDR1 and CDR2 are LGHDT and YNNKEL (reference sequence). The CDR3 is made up of 14 amino acids. V shed 1 base and J shed 6 bases, with 10 bases lying between them. The CDR3 DNA is TGTGCCAGCAGCCAAGGGGGCAGCGTTCAGCCCCAGCATTTT. Amino acids: CASSQGGSVQPQHF.

The V call is TRBV12-3 or TRBV12-4, the J call TRBJ2-7, with 11 bases matching TRBD2. Trimming removed 2 bases from V and 4 bases from J; junction bases left unmatched: 7. This CDR3 is built from 16 residues. The CDR3 region is CASSLSPTSGGYEQYF. In DNA, the CDR3 is TGTGCCAGCAGTTTATCGCCCACTAGCGGGGGTTACGAGCAGTACTTC.

The DNA of the CDR3 is TGTGCCAGCAGCCCTAGTGGACTAGTCTCCTCGGGGGGGGGCGGGGAGCTGTTTTTT. The encoded protein is CASSPSGLVSSGGGGELFF. The chain recombines TRBV6-1 with TRBJ2-2; 8 nucleotides align to TRBD2. This CDR3 has 19 residues. J gave up 7 bases and V 6 bases, and 22 bases lay outside the gene matches. In germline, CDR1 is MNHNS, CDR2 SASEGT.

There are many counts of this clonotype. The J gene is TRBJ1-1, the V gene TRBV12-3 or TRBV12-4; D call uncertain. This CDR3 has 12 residues. Trimming took off 6 bases at V and 3 bases at J, with 8 bases between the two ends. CDR3 DNA: TGTGCCAGCAGCGTTGGGTACACTGAAGCTTTCTTT. The encoded protein is CASSVGYTEAFF.

This clonotype came up many times. The chain couples TRBV7-9 to TRBJ1-1, with D uncertain. V was shortened by 2 bases and J by 0 bases, with 10 bases between the two germline ends. The CDR3 is 15 amino acids. Looked up from germline, CDR1 is SEHNR and CDR2 is FQNEAQ (reference sequence). The DNA for the CDR3 is TGTGCCAGCAGCTTAAGGGCAGCCATGAACACTGAAGCTTTCTTT. Amino acid sequence: CASSLRAAMNTEAFF. Combining the CDR3 with reference TRBV7-9 and TRBJ1-1 gives the whole variable domain DTGVSQNPRHKITKRGQNVTFRCDPISEHNRLYWYRQTLGQGPEFLTYFQNEAQLEKSRLLSDRFSAERPKGSFSTLEIQRTEQGDSAMYLCASSLRAAMNTEAFFGQGTRLTVV.

This clonotype was observed a handful of times. This sequence joins TRBV7-8 and TRBJ1-5; maybe TRBD1 (6 bases). This CDR3 comprises 15 residues. Germline V gene sequence: CDR1 SGHVS, CDR2 FQNEAQ. Between the trimmed V and J ends, which lost 5 bases and 1 base, there was a span of 12 bases. This CDR3 reads CASSNRESSNQPQHF. The CDR3 nucleotides are TGTGCCAGCAGCAACAGGGAAAGCAGCAATCAGCCCCAGCATTTT. Variable domain in full (rest from reference TRBV7-8 and TRBJ1-5): GAGVSQSPRYKVAKRGQDVALRCDPISGHVSLFWYQQALGQGPEFLTYFQNEAQLDKSGLPSDRFFAERPEGSVSTLKIQRTQQEDSAVYLCASSNRESSNQPQHFGDGTRLSIL.